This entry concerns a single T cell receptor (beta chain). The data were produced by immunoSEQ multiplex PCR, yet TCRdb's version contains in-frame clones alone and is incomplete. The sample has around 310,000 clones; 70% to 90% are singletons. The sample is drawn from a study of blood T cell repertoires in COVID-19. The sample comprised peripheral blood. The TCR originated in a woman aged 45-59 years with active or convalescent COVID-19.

The CDR3 loop is CASHPQGAHGYTF. The CDR3 bases are TGTGCCAGCCATCCCCAGGGGGCGCATGGCTACACCTTC. The V call is TRBV27, the J call TRBJ1-2; 8 bases fit TRBD1. The junction had 8 bases not matched to a gene; V was cut back by 8 bases and J by 6 bases. This CDR3 has 13 amino acids. Germline values: CDR1 MNHEY, CDR2 SMNVEV (reference sequence).